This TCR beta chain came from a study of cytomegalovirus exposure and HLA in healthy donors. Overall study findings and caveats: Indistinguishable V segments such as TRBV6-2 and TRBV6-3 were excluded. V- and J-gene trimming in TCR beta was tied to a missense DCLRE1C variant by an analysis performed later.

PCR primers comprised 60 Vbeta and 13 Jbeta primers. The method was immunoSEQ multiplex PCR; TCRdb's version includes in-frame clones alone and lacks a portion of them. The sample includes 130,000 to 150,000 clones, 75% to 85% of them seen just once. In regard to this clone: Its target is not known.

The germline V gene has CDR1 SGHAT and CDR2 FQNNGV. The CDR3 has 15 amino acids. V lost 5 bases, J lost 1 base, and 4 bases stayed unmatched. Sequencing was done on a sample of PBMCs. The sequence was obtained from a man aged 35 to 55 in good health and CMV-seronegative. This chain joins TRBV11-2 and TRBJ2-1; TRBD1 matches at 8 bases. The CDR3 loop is CASSRDRPSYNEQFF. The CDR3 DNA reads TGTGCCAGCAGCCGGGACAGGCCGTCCTACAATGAGCAGTTCTTC. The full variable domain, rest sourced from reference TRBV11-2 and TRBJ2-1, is EAGVAQSPRYKIIEKRQSVAFWCNPISGHATLYWYQQILGQGPKLLIQFQNNGVVDDSQLPKDRFSAERLKGVDSTLKIQPAKLEDSAVYLCASSRDRPSYNEQFFGPGTRLTVL.